The source of this T cell receptor (beta chain) is a study of human T cells and chemical hapten exposure. Authors' processing steps: With a range of about 20,000 to 690,600, the median per sample was around 96,000 TCRs. TCRdb re-called the RACE reads through MiXCR, storing one row per CDR3 protein. TCRdb's processing, not the authors', yielded these V and J calls. This sample carries some 360,000 distinct CDR3 sequences, 4% to 6% of them seen once, and the ten largest clones take around 2.6%. Time point specified: pre-sensitization, week 0. Described treatment: therapeutic diphenylcyclopropenone sensitization with weekly scalp DPC. People who gave samples had alopecia, were 18 to 70 years old, and were suitable for DPC. This clonotype has a count of ten or more. Germline assignment: CDR1 DFQATT and CDR2 SNEGSKA (reference sequence). CDR3 length: 13 amino acids.

The clonotype comes from a woman between 50 and 59 years old with alopecia areata. Some clones in this sample may be carry-over from other donors' samples. The chain employs TRBV20-1 and TRBJ2-7, with a weak D call TRBD1 (6 bases). The sample in question was whole blood, obtained in connection with sensitization to the hapten diphenylcyclopropenone (DPC). The CDR3 DNA sequence: TGCTCCTCCGCGGCAGGGGCTATCTACGAGCAGTACTTC. Amino acid sequence: CSSAAGAIYEQYF.